Included here is one T cell receptor (beta chain) sequence, with context. The sample belongs to a study of OX40 agonist ivuxolimab in advanced cancers. Study summary: At doses from 0.01 to 10 mg/kg, patients were given intravenous ivuxolimab every 2 weeks. Age averaged approximately 60 years (range roughly 23 to 80), and 70% to 85% were male.

Profiling relied on immunoSEQ multiplex PCR, and the TCRdb table lists in-frame clones only, not all of them. This sample carries 85,000 to 90,000 clones, about 94% of them seen once, and the ten largest clones take roughly 1.1%. Germline V gives CDR1 KGHSH, CDR2 LQKENI. Trimming cost V 5 bases and J 5 bases, with 12 bases left between them. CDR3 length: 13 amino acids. The sequences come from CD4+ or CD8+ T cells sorted from blood, collected in a trial of the OX40 agonist ivuxolimab. The chain employs TRBV18 and TRBJ2-5; D perhaps matches TRBD1 (6 bases). This receptor was obtained from an adult with an advanced solid tumor such as melanoma, head and neck, liver or kidney cancer. CDR3 in amino acids: CASSYNRAETQYF. In nucleotides, the CDR3 is TGTGCCAGCTCATACAACAGGGCGGAGACCCAGTACTTC. Full variable domain (rest looked up from reference TRBV18 and TRBJ2-5): NAGVMQNPRHLVRRRGQEARLRCSPMKGHSHVYWYRQLPEEGLKFMVYLQKENIIDESGMPKERFSAEFPKEGPSILRIQQVVRGDSAAYFCASSYNRAETQYFGPGTRLLVL.